Below, 9 T cell receptor beta chains from the same sample are listed, as sequenced in a study of T cell changes during pregnancy in multiple sclerosis. The method was immunoSEQ multiplex PCR; TCRdb's version includes in-frame clones alone and lacks a portion of them. The sample includes 90,000 to 100,000 clones, 80% to 95% of them seen just once. This specimen consisted of peripheral blood, obtained in the first trimester of pregnancy. Every receptor here comes from a female donor with multiple sclerosis, enrolled in a pregnancy study.

The V and J genes are TRBV7-2 and TRBJ2-2, with D perhaps TRBD1 (5 bases). Germline lookup yields CDR1 SGHTA and CDR2 FQGNSA. Deletions cut 5 bases from V and 7 bases from J, with 11 bases between. CDR3 length equals 13 residues. For the CDR3, the DNA is TGTGCCAGCAGCCCTTTCCAGGGCGGGGAGCTGTTTTTT. This translates into CASSPFQGGELFF.

V is TRBV10-3 and J is TRBJ1-5; D perhaps matches TRBD1 (5 bases). The CDR3 contains 15 residues. The V gene's germline CDR1 is ENHRY and CDR2 SYGVKD. Deletions cut 4 bases from V and 0 bases from J, with 10 bases between. The CDR3 spells CAISGDSLSNQPQHF. CDR3 DNA: TGTGCCATCAGTGGTGACAGTCTTAGCAATCAGCCCCAGCATTTT.

The rearrangement links TRBV28 to TRBJ1-1; D is undetermined. Per germline, CDR1 MDHEN and CDR2 SYDVKM. Trimming took 6 bases from V and 6 from J, leaving 11 bases between them. The CDR3 is 12 residues long. The CDR3 loop reads CASRSERAEAFF. The CDR3 DNA reads TGTGCCAGCAGGTCCGAGCGGGCTGAAGCTTTCTTT.

The sample holds one count of this clone. V gene TRBV2 combines with J gene TRBJ1-2; 8 bases are a match to TRBD1. Germline CDR1 reads SNHLY; CDR2 reads FYNNEI. The junction had 6 bases not matched to a gene; V was cut back by 6 bases and J by 0 bases. The CDR3 runs to 15 residues. The CDR3 region has the DNA TGTGCCAGCAGGGGGGGACAGGTTCCTAACTATGGCTACACCTTC. This translates into CASRGGQVPNYGYTF.

The rearrangement joins TRBV6-5 to TRBJ2-2; D ambiguous. The CDR3 runs to 16 residues. Germline loops: CDR1 MNHEY, CDR2 SVGAGI. Trimming pared 1 base from V and 0 bases from J, leaving 9 bases between. The CDR3 bases are TGTGCCAGCAGTTACTTTGCGGAAGCGAACACCGGGGAGCTGTTTTTT. It yields the protein CASSYFAEANTGELFF.

The J gene is TRBJ1-2, the V gene TRBV5-6, with D perhaps matching TRBD1 (6 bases). The CDR3 is made up of 15 amino acids. CDR1 and CDR2 (germline): SGHDT, YYEEEE. V shed 4 bases and J shed 4 bases, with 17 bases lying between them. CDR3 in amino acids: CASSLGGGESYGYTF. CDR3 sequence (DNA): TGTGCCAGCAGCCTTGGGGGGGGCGAGAGCTATGGCTACACCTTC. The variable domain in full, completed from reference TRBV5-6 and TRBJ1-2, reads DAGVTQSPTHLIKTRGQQVTLRCSPKSGHDTVSWYQQALGQGPQFIFQYYEEEERQRGNFPDRFSGHQFPNYSSELNVNALLLGDSALYLCASSLGGGESYGYTFGSGTRLTVV.

The gene calls are TRBV7-9 and TRBJ1-3; D ambiguous. Germline lookup yields CDR1 SEHNR and CDR2 FQNEAQ (reference sequence). The V end lost 5 bases, the J end lost 4 bases, and 18 bases lay between the germline ends. The CDR3 has 16 amino acids. The CDR3 here is CASSPSLYEQGNTIYF. CDR3 coding DNA: TGTGCCAGCAGCCCATCATTGTACGAACAGGGAAACACCATATATTTT.

As DNA, the CDR3 is TGTGCCAGCGCTTTGACCCTGGGACAAGGAAGCAATGAGCAGTTCTTC. Encoded protein: CASALTLGQGSNEQFF. The rearrangement links TRBV18 to TRBJ2-1, with D possibly being TRBD1 (6 bases). The V and J ends lost 8 bases and 6 bases respectively, with 23 bases between them. Germline V gives CDR1 KGHSH, CDR2 LQKENI. This CDR3 is 16 amino acids long.

CDR3 amino acids: CASSGGHSSYNEQFF. In DNA, the CDR3 is TGTGCCAGCAGCGGTGGGCACTCCTCCTACAATGAGCAGTTCTTC. The chain combines TRBV9 with TRBJ2-1; D is unclear. The CDR3 spans 15 residues. Germline CDR1 reads SGDLS; CDR2 reads YYNGEE. Trimming stripped 3 bases from V and 0 bases from J, with 10 bases between.